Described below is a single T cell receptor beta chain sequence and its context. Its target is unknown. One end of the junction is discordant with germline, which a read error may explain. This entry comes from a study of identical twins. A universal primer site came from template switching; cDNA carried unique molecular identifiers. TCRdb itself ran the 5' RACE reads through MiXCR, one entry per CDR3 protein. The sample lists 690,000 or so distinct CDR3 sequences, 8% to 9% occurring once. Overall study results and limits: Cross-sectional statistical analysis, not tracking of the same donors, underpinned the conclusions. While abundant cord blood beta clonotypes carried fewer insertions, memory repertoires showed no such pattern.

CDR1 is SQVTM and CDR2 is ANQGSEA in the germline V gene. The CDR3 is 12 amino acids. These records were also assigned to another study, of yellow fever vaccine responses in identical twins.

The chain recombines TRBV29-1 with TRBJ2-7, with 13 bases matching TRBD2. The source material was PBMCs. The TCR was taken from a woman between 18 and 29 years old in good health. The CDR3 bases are TGCAGCGTCGCGGGGACTAGCGGGATTTTGGACTTC. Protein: CSVAGTSGILDF.